Listed here are 6 T cell receptor beta chains from one sample, sequenced in a study of shared T cell receptors in the human thymus. The method was immunoSEQ multiplex PCR; TCRdb's version includes in-frame clones alone and lacks a portion of them. The sample carries hundreds of thousands of clones, more than 70% recorded once. This sample also appeared in a second study, on human thymus T cells.

Sequenced input: thymocytes. The receptor set was obtained from a boy less than two years old with a congenital heart defect.

The chain uses TRBV4-3 and TRBJ2-1; D may be TRBD1 (6 bases). The length of the CDR3 is 17 residues. Germline V CDR1 and CDR2: LGHNA, YSLEER. The V end lost 0 bases, the J end lost 3 bases, and 15 bases lay between the germline ends. CDR3 protein: CASSQDSRGPYYNEQFF. The DNA of the CDR3 is TGCGCCAGCAGCCAAGATTCCAGGGGCCCCTACTACAATGAGCAGTTCTTC.

The gene calls are TRBV5-5 and TRBJ2-2, with 7 bases aligning to TRBD1. This CDR3 is 16 amino acids long. The germline V gene has CDR1 SGHKS and CDR2 YYEKEE (reference sequence). V shed 1 base, J shed 3 bases, and the junction held 6 bases outside the gene matches. Here the CDR3 DNA reads TGTGCCAGCAGCTTGAAAGGGGGCGGGTACACCGGGGAGCTGTTTTTT. This codes for CASSLKGGGYTGELFF.

The chain joins TRBV9 to TRBJ2-4; 8 bases line up with TRBD1. This CDR3 comprises 20 residues. V lost 0 bases to trimming and J lost 0 bases; unmatched junction nucleotides: 14. The V gene's germline CDR1 is SGDLS and CDR2 YYNGEE. The chain's CDR3 is CASSVEDRDVASLAKNIQYF. Here the CDR3 DNA reads TGTGCCAGCAGCGTAGAGGACAGGGATGTTGCCAGTCTAGCCAAAAACATTCAGTACTTC.

Concerning this clone itself: The junction departs from the called germline gene at one end, perhaps through a read error. This chain links TRBV20-1 with TRBJ2-1, with a possible D match to TRBD2 (5 bases). The V gene's germline CDR1 is DFQATT and CDR2 SNEGSKA (reference sequence). The CDR3 is made up of 10 amino acids. The CDR3 DNA reads as TGCAGTGTACGGAGGAAATTATTGGTCTTC. Translating gives CSVRRKLLVF.

The V call is TRBV6-6, the J call TRBJ1-3; D remains unclear. From germline, CDR1 is MNHNY and CDR2 SVGAGI (reference sequence). V lost 4 bases and J lost 0, with 13 bases in between. This CDR3 contains 16 residues. The CDR3 protein is CASSSRTGSSGNTIYF. In DNA form, the CDR3 reads TGTGCCAGCAGTTCTCGGACTGGGTCCTCTGGAAACACCATATATTTT.

The rearrangement links TRBV12-5 to TRBJ2-3, with D uncertain. Germline V gene lookup returns CDR1 LGHNT and CDR2 FRNRAP. Trimming left V 8 bases short and J 1 base short, with 19 bases between. This CDR3 is built from 16 residues. The DNA of the CDR3 is TGTGCTAGTTTGAGTCGGCAGGTTAAGGGCACAGATACGCAGTATTTT. This codes for CASLSRQVKGTDTQYF.